These 22 T cell receptor beta chains were sequenced from one sample in a study of cytomegalovirus exposure and HLA in healthy donors. The PCR made use of 60 Vbeta and 13 Jbeta primers. Produced via immunoSEQ multiplex PCR; TCRdb's table is partial and in-frame only. Of about 110,000 clones listed, over 15% were seen once; the top ten hold under 2.5%. Sequencing was done on a sample of PBMCs. These receptors came from a woman between 18 and 29 years old in good health and CMV-seronegative.

The chain employs TRBV2 and TRBJ2-7; 9 positions match TRBD2. Germline-derived CDR1 and CDR2 are SNHLY and FYNNEI. The ends lost 2 bases at V and 6 bases at J; junction bases unmatched: 5. The CDR3 consists of 14 residues. CDR3 residues: CASSERAGGSEQYF. Written as DNA, the CDR3 is TGTGCCAGCAGTGAAAGAGCGGGAGGATCCGAGCAGTACTTC.

This clone occurred many times. This chain joins TRBV6-1 and TRBJ2-1; a possible D gene is TRBD1 (5 bases). The CDR3 totals 13 residues. Between the trimmed V and J ends, which lost 9 bases and 4 bases, there was a span of 13 bases. Looked up from germline, CDR1 is MNHNS and CDR2 is SASEGT. The CDR3: CASQGAAYNEQFF. DNA of the CDR3: TGTGCCAGTCAAGGGGCGGCTTACAATGAGCAGTTCTTC.

This clone was seen a few times. The chain is built from TRBV6-5 and TRBJ2-7; 9 bases align to TRBD1. Looked up from germline, CDR1 is MNHEY and CDR2 is SVGAGI. Trimming at V came to 4 bases and at J to 2 bases, leaving 6 bases not matched to a gene. The CDR3 has 15 amino acids. The CDR3 bases are TGTGCCAGCAGTTCCCCGGGACAGGGAGCCTACGAGCAGTACTTC. Amino acid sequence: CASSSPGQGAYEQYF.

The V gene is TRBV18, the J gene TRBJ2-1; possibly TRBD1 for D (6 bases). This CDR3 contains 14 residues. Germline loops: CDR1 KGHSH, CDR2 LQKENI. Trimming pared 7 bases from V and 0 bases from J, leaving 10 bases between. The CDR3 nucleotides are TGTGCCAGCTGCCGGGACATCTCCTACAATGAGCAGTTCTTC. Encoded protein: CASCRDISYNEQFF.

A few counts support this clone. The chain recombines TRBV6-1 with TRBJ2-1; 7 bases agree with TRBD2. Germline CDR1 and CDR2: MNHNS and SASEGT. The CDR3 runs to 15 residues. Trimming at V came to 3 bases and at J to 5 bases, leaving 7 bases not matched to a gene. The DNA for the CDR3 is TGTGCCAGCAGTGATGAACTGAGCGGGAACAATGAGCAGTTCTTC. This codes for CASSDELSGNNEQFF.

The chain joins TRBV12-5 to TRBJ2-5; 7 bases align to TRBD1. Germline-derived CDR1 and CDR2 are LGHNT and FRNRAP. CDR3 length equals 13 residues. V lost 6 bases, J lost 3 bases, and 4 bases stayed unmatched. CDR3 in DNA: TGTGCTAGTGGCTCCGGGACAGAAGAGACCCAGTACTTC. Translation: CASGSGTEETQYF.

This clone was detected a few times. This chain links TRBV7-2 with TRBJ1-6, with D possibly being TRBD1 (5 bases). The germline V gene has CDR1 SGHTA and CDR2 FQGNSA. The V end lost 1 base, the J end lost 7 bases, and 14 bases lay between the germline ends. The CDR3 is 16 residues long. The CDR3: CASSLVVGQINSPLHF. The CDR3 region has the DNA TGTGCCAGCAGCTTAGTAGTTGGACAAATAAATTCACCCCTCCACTTT. Filled out from reference TRBV7-2 and TRBJ1-6, the complete variable domain reads GAGVSQSPSNKVTEKGKDVELRCDPISGHTALYWYRQSLGQGLEFLIYFQGNSAPDKSGLPSDRFSAERTGGSVSTLTIQRTQQEDSAVYLCASSLVVGQINSPLHFGNGTRLTVT.

The chain uses TRBV30 and TRBJ1-5, with 9 bases that match TRBD1. After removal of 0 bases from V and 6 bases from J, the junction contained 6 bases not matched to a gene. The CDR3 has 15 residues. Germline-derived CDR1 and CDR2 are GTSNPN and SVGIG (reference sequence). The CDR3 bases are TGTGCCTGGAGTGTGGAGGGACAGGGTGGTCAGCCCCAGCATTTT. This encodes CAWSVEGQGGQPQHF. Full variable domain (outside the CDR3, taken from reference TRBV30 and TRBJ1-5): SQTIHQWPATLVQPVGSPLSLECTVEGTSNPNLYWYRQAAGRGLQLLFYSVGIGQISSEVPQNLSASRPQDRQFILSSKKLLLSDSGFYLCAWSVEGQGGQPQHFGDGTRLSIL.

This clone has a handful of counts. CDR3 amino acids: CASSQASSGNTIYF. In DNA form, the CDR3 reads TGCGCCAGCAGCCAAGCCAGCTCTGGAAACACCATATATTTT. The genes are TRBV4-1 and TRBJ1-3; no reliable D call. Germline lookup yields CDR1 MGHRA and CDR2 YSYEKL. Trimming removed 1 base at V and 0 bases at J, with 4 bases between. The CDR3 sequence is 14 residues long.

This clone came up a few times. This sequence joins TRBV29-1 and TRBJ1-2, with 9 bases fitting TRBD1. After removal of 3 bases from V and 2 bases from J, the junction contained 4 bases not matched to a gene. The CDR3 is 14 amino acids. Germline V gene data show CDR1 as SQVTM and CDR2 as ANQGSEA. CDR3 sequence (DNA): TGCAGCGTTGAGGGGACAGGGCTGAACTATGGCTACACCTTC. It codes for CSVEGTGLNYGYTF.

The chain joins TRBV7-2 to TRBJ1-1; D possibly corresponds to TRBD1 (5 bases). Germline CDR1 and CDR2: SGHTA and FQGNSA. The CDR3 extends over 15 amino acids. Trimming pared 3 bases from V and 2 bases from J, leaving 13 bases between. Here the CDR3 DNA reads TGTGCCAGCAGCTTTGATTCGGGGGTAAACACTGAAGCTTTCTTT. Translating it yields CASSFDSGVNTEAFF.

In this sample, this clone turned up a few times. V gene TRBV7-3 combines with J gene TRBJ1-1; possibly TRBD1 for D (5 bases). CDR1 and CDR2 from the germline V gene are SGHTA and FQGTGA. This CDR3 is 12 amino acids long. Trimming took off 2 bases at V and 11 bases at J, with 12 bases between the two ends. In DNA, the CDR3 is TGTGCCAGCAGCTTACCGCGGGGACGGGCTTTCTTT. Protein: CASSLPRGRAFF.

The genes are TRBV2 and TRBJ2-2; 9 bases are a match to TRBD1. The junction had 14 bases not matched to a gene; V was cut back by 6 bases and J by 6 bases. CDR1 is SNHLY, CDR2 FYNNEI, per germline. This CDR3 is 17 amino acids long. The CDR3, as DNA: TGTGCCAGCAGACACGCCGGGACAGGGCTTTTCGCCGGGGAGCTGTTTTTT. Its protein product is CASRHAGTGLFAGELFF.

This clone was observed a handful of times. The chain recombines TRBV7-9 with TRBJ2-5; 7 nucleotides line up with TRBD2. The V gene end was trimmed by 1 base and the J gene end by 2 bases; junction bases not matched to a gene: 4. The CDR3 extends over 15 amino acids. Looked up from germline, CDR1 is SEHNR and CDR2 is FQNEAQ (reference sequence). The CDR3 is CASSLDGSGQETQYF. The CDR3 DNA follows: TGTGCCAGCAGCTTAGACGGTAGCGGGCAAGAGACCCAGTACTTC. The variable domain in full, with the rest retrieved from reference TRBV7-9 and TRBJ2-5, is DTGVSQNPRHKITKRGQNVTFRCDPISEHNRLYWYRQTLGQGPEFLTYFQNEAQLEKSRLLSDRFSAERPKGSFSTLEIQRTEQGDSAMYLCASSLDGSGQETQYFGPGTRLLVL.

This clone has a handful of counts. The chain couples TRBV6-6 to TRBJ1-3, with TRBD1 matching over 7 bases. Trimming at V came to 5 bases and at J to 9 bases, leaving 7 bases not matched to a gene. Germline V gene sequence: CDR1 MNHNY, CDR2 SVGAGI (reference sequence). There are 13 residues in the CDR3. In nucleotides, the CDR3 is TGTGCCAGCAGTGACCTGACAGGGTCCACCATATATTTT. As protein: CASSDLTGSTIYF.

The chain links TRBV9 to TRBJ2-5; TRBD2 matches at 12 bases. This CDR3 has 15 amino acids. Germline CDR1 reads SGDLS; CDR2 reads YYNGEE. The V gene end was trimmed by 4 bases and the J gene end by 4 bases; junction bases not matched to a gene: 5. The DNA for the CDR3 is TGTGCCAGCAGCCTAGCGGGAGGGCCTGGAGAGACCCAGTACTTC. As protein: CASSLAGGPGETQYF.

This clone was picked up one time. The rearrangement joins TRBV19 to TRBJ1-5; TRBD1 might be the D (5 bases). The V gene lost 4 bases and the J gene lost 4 bases, with 8 bases spanning the gap. CDR1 is LNHDA and CDR2 is SQIVND in the germline V gene (reference sequence). This CDR3 is built from 13 residues. The CDR3 DNA reads TGTGCCAGTAGTAGGAAGGGGAATCAGCCCCAGCATTTT. Residues: CASSRKGNQPQHF.

This clone showed up just a few times. The gene calls are TRBV6-5 and TRBJ2-7, with D possibly matching TRBD2 (5 bases). Trimming cost V 5 bases and J 2 bases, with 13 bases left between them. Germline V gene lookup returns CDR1 MNHEY and CDR2 SVGAGI. CDR3 length equals 14 residues. The CDR3 DNA sequence: TGTGCCAGCAGTCCCCAGGACGGGACCTACGAGCAGTACTTC. Translation: CASSPQDGTYEQYF.

This clone has a handful of counts. V is TRBV7-9 and J is TRBJ2-1; 7 positions match TRBD1. The CDR3 sequence is 14 residues long. Per the germline V gene, CDR1 is SEHNR and CDR2 is FQNEAQ (reference sequence). The junction had 7 bases not matched to a gene; V was cut back by 4 bases and J by 7 bases. In DNA, the CDR3 is TGTGCCAGCAGCTCGGGACAGCTTAGGAATGAGCAGTTCTTC. This encodes CASSSGQLRNEQFF.

This clone has more than one count but fewer than ten. The chain recombines TRBV28 with TRBJ2-7, with TRBD2 matching over 9 bases. The length of the CDR3 is 14 residues. V shed 5 bases, J shed 4 bases, and the junction held 6 bases outside the gene matches. Germline CDR1 and CDR2: MDHEN and SYDVKM. CDR3 coding DNA: TGTGCCAGCAGTCCCCCGCGGGGGGGTTACGAGCAGTACTTC. Translated, it gives CASSPPRGGYEQYF.

A few counts support this clone. The CDR3 bases are TGTGCCAGCAGTTACCGTCATCTAGGGGCCGACTATGGCTACACCTTC. Translation: CASSYRHLGADYGYTF. The V and J genes are TRBV6-5 and TRBJ1-2, with D possibly being TRBD1 (5 bases). There are 16 residues in the CDR3. Trimming cost V 2 bases and J 3 bases, with 16 bases left between them. Germline-derived CDR1 and CDR2 are MNHEY and SVGAGI.

This clone was found a few times. The gene calls are TRBV18 and TRBJ2-7, with D perhaps matching TRBD2 (6 bases). The germline V gene encodes CDR1 KGHSH and CDR2 LQKENI. Trimming took 2 bases from V and 1 from J, leaving 15 bases between them. CDR3 length: 16 residues. CDR3 loop: CASSPAIQEGSYEQYF. As DNA, the CDR3 is TGTGCCAGCTCACCAGCTATACAGGAGGGATCCTACGAGCAGTACTTC.